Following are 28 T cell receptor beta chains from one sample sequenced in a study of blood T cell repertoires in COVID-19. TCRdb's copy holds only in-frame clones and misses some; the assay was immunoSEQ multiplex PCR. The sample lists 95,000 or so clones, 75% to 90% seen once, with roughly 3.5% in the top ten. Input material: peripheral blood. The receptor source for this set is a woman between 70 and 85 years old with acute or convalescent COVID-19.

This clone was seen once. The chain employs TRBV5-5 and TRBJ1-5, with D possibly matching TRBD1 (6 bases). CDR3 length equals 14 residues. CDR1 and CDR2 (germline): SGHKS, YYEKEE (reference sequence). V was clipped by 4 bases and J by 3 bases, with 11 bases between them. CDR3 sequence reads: CASSPDSSNQPQHF. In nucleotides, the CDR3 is TGTGCCAGCAGCCCGGACAGCTCCAATCAGCCCCAGCATTTT.

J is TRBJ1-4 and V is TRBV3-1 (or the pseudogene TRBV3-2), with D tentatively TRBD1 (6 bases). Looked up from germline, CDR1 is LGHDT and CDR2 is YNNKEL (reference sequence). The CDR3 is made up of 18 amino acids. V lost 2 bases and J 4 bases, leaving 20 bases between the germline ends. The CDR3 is CASSQYIITGTINEKLFF. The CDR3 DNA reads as TGTGCCAGCAGCCAATATATAATAACCGGGACAATTAATGAAAAACTGTTTTTT.

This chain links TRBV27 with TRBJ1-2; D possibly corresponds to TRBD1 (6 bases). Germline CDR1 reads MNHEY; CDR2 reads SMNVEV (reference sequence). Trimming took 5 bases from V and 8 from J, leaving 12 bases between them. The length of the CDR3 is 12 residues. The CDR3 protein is CASSPTGYGYTF. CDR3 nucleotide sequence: TGTGCCAGCAGTCCTACAGGGTACGGCTACACCTTC.

The CDR3 DNA reads TGTGCCGGAGGACAGGGATATAATTCACCCCTCCACTTT. Its protein is CAGGQGYNSPLHF. The chain has TRBV30 and TRBJ1-6; 8 bases agree with TRBD1. V dropped 8 bases and J dropped 4; count of bases not matched to a gene: 4. The CDR3 totals 13 residues. CDR1 and CDR2 (germline): GTSNPN, SVGIG (reference sequence).

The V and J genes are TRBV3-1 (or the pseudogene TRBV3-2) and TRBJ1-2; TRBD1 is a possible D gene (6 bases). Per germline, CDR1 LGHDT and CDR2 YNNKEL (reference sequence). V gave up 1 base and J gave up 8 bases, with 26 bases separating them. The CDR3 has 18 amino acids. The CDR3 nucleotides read TGTGCCAGCAGCCAAGTCTTTAGTTGGACAGCCGGCAGTAGGGGCTACACCTTC. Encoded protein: CASSQVFSWTAGSRGYTF.

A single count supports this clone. CDR3 sequence (DNA): TGTGCCAGCAGCGTATCGACAGGACAATCAGAGCCCCAGCATTTT. Encoded protein: CASSVSTGQSEPQHF. The gene calls are TRBV9 and TRBJ1-5; TRBD1 might be the D (6 bases). CDR1 and CDR2 from the germline V gene are SGDLS and YYNGEE. V was clipped by 1 base and J by 8 bases, with 16 bases between them. The CDR3 runs to 15 residues.

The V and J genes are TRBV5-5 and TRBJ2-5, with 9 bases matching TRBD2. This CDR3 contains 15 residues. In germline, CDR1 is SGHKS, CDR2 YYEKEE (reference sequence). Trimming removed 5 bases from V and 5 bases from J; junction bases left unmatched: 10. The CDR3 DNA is TGTGCCAGCAGTTTAACCGGGACTAGCAGGGAGACCCAGTACTTC. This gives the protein CASSLTGTSRETQYF.

CDR3 DNA: TGTGCCAGCAGCCCACCGGGACAGGGGAGTAATTCACCCCTCCACTTT. Translating it yields CASSPPGQGSNSPLHF. This chain connects TRBV28 to TRBJ1-6, with 10 nucleotides matching TRBD1. Unmatched junction bases numbered 8, after V lost 6 bases and J lost 6 bases. The CDR3 runs to 16 residues. Looked up from germline, CDR1 is MDHEN and CDR2 is SYDVKM.

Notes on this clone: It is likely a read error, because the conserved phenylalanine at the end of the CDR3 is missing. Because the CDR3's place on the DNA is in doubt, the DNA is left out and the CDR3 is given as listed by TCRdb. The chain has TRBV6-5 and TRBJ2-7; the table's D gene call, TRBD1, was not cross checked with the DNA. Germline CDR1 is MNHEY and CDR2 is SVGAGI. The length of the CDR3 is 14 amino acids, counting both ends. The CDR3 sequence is CASSYPEGGQGVRG.

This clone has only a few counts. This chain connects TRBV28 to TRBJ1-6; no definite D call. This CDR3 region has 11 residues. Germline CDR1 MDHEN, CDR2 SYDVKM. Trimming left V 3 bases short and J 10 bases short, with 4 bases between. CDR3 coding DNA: TGTGCCAGCAGTTTTCTCTCACCCCTCCACTTT. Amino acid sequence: CASSFLSPLHF.

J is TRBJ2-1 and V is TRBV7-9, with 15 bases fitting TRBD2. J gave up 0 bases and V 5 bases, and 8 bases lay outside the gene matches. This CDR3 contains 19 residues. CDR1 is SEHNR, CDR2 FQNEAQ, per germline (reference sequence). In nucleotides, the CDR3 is TGTGCCAGCAGCCCCGGACTAGCGGGAGGGCCCGGCTCCTACAATGAGCAGTTCTTC. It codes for CASSPGLAGGPGSYNEQFF.

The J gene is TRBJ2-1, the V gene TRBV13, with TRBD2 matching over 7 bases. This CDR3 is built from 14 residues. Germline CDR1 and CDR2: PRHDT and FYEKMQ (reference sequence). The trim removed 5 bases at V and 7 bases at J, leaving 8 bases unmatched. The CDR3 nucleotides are TGTGCCAGCAGCGCACGGGAGGCCATTAATGAGCAGTTCTTC. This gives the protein CASSAREAINEQFF.

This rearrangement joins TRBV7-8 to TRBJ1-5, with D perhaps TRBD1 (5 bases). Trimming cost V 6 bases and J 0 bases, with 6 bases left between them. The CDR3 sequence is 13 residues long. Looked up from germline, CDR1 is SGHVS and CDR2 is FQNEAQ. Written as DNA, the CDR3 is TGTGCCAGCAGACAGGATAGCAATCAGCCCCAGCATTTT. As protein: CASRQDSNQPQHF.

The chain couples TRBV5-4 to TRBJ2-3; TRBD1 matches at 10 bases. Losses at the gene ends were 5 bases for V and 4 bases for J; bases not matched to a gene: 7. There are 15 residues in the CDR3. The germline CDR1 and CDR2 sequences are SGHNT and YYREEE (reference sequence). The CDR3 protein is CASSWGQGRADTQYF. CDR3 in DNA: TGTGCCAGCAGTTGGGGACAGGGGCGGGCAGATACGCAGTATTTT.

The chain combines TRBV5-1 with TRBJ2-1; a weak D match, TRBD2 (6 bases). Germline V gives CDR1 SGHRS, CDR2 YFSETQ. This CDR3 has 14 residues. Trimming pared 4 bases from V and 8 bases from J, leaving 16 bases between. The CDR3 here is CASSRDGGRDEQFF. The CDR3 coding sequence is TGCGCCAGCAGCCGGGACGGGGGTAGGGATGAGCAGTTCTTC. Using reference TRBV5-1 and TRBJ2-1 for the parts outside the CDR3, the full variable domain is KAGVTQTPRYLIKTRGQQVTLSCSPISGHRSVSWYQQTPGQGLQFLFEYFSETQRNKGNFPGRFSGRQFSNSRSEMNVSTLELGDSALYLCASSRDGGRDEQFFGPGTRLTVL.

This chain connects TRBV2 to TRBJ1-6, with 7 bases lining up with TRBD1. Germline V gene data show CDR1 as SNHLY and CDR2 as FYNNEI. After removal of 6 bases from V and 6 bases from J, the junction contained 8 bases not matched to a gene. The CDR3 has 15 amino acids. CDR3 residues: CASSSRQGTNSPLHF. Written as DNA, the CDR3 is TGTGCCAGCAGCTCCCGACAGGGAACTAATTCACCCCTCCACTTT. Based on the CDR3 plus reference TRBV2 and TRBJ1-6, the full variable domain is EPEVTQTPSHQVTQMGQEVILRCVPISNHLYFYWYRQILGQKVEFLVSFYNNEISEKSEIFDDQFSVERPDGSNFTLKIRSTKLEDSAMYFCASSSRQGTNSPLHFGNGTRLTVT.

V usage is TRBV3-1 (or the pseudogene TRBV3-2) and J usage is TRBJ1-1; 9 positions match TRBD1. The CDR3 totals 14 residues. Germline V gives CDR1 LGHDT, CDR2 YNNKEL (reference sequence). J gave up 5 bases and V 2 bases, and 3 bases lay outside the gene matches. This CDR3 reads CASSQRTGVTEAFF. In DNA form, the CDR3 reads TGTGCCAGCAGCCAAAGGACAGGGGTAACTGAAGCTTTCTTT.

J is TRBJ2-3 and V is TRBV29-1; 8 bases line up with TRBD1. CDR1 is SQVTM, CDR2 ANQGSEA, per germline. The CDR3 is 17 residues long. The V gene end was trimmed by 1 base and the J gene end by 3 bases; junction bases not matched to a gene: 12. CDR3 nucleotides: TGCAGCGTTGAAGGTGTTTTCACAGGGGGTAGGACAGATACGCAGTATTTT. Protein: CSVEGVFTGGRTDTQYF.

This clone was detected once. The CDR3 bases are TGTGCCAGCAGATCAACAGGGGGCGTCCACGAGCAGTACTTC. The encoded protein is CASRSTGGVHEQYF. V usage is TRBV6-5 and J usage is TRBJ2-7; 9 nucleotides agree with TRBD1. Looked up from germline, CDR1 is MNHEY and CDR2 is SVGAGI. The trim removed 6 bases at V and 5 bases at J, leaving 8 bases unmatched. The CDR3 is made up of 14 amino acids.

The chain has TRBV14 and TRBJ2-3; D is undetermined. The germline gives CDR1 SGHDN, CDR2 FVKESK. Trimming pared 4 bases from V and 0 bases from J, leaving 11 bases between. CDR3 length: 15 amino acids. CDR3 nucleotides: TGTGCCAGCAGCCGCTCGAGTGTCAGCACAGATACGCAGTATTTT. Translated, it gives CASSRSSVSTDTQYF.

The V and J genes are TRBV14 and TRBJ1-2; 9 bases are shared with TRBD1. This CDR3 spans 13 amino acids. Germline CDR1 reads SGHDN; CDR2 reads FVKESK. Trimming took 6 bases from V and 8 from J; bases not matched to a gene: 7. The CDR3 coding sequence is TGTGCCAGCAGTCAACAGGGGGCGCGAGGCTACACCTTC. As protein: CASSQQGARGYTF.

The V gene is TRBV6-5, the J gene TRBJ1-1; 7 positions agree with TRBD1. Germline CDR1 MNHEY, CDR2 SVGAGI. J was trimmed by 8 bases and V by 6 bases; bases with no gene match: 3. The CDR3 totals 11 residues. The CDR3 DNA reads TGTGCCAGCAGGTGGGACAGCGAAGCTTTCTTT. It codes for CASRWDSEAFF.

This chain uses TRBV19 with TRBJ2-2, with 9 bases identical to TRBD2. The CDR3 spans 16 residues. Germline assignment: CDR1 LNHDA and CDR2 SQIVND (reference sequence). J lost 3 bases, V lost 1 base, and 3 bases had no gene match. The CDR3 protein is CASSIGSGRYTGELFF. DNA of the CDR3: TGTGCCAGTAGTATAGGTAGCGGGAGATACACCGGGGAGCTGTTTTTT.

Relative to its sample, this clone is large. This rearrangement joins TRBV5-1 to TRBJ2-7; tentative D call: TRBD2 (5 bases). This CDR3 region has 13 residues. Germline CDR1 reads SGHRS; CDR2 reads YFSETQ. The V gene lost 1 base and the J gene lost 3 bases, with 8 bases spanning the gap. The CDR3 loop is CASSLPRDYEQYV. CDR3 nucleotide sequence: TGCGCCAGCAGCTTGCCCCGGGACTACGAGCAGTACGTC.

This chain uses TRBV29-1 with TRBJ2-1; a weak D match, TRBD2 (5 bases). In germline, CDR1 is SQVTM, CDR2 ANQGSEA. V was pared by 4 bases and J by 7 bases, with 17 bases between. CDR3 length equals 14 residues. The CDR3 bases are TGCAGCGTTGCCCCAGGTGTGGGCGGGAATGAGCAGTTCTTC. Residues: CSVAPGVGGNEQFF.

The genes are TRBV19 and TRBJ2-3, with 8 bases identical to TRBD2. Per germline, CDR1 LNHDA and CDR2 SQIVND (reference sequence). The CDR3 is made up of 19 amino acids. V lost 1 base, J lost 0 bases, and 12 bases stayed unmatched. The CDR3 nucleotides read TGTGCCAGTAGTATAGCCGGCACCGGGACTAGATCTAGCACAGATACGCAGTATTTT. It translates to CASSIAGTGTRSSTDTQYF. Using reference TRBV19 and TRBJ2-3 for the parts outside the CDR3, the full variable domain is DGGITQSPKYLFRKEGQNVTLSCEQNLNHDAMYWYRQDPGQGLRLIYYSQIVNDFQKGDIAEGYSVSREKKESFPLTVTSAQKNPTAFYLCASSIAGTGTRSSTDTQYFGPGTRLTVL.

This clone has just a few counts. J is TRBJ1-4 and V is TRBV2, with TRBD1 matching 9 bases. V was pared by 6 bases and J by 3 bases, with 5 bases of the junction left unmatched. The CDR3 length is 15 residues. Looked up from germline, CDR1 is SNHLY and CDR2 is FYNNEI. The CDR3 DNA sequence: TGTGCCAGCAGGGGACAGGGATTAGCTAATGAAAAACTGTTTTTT. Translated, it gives CASRGQGLANEKLFF. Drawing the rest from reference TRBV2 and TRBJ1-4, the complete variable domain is EPEVTQTPSHQVTQMGQEVILRCVPISNHLYFYWYRQILGQKVEFLVSFYNNEISEKSEIFDDQFSVERPDGSNFTLKIRSTKLEDSAMYFCASRGQGLANEKLFFGSGTQLSVL.

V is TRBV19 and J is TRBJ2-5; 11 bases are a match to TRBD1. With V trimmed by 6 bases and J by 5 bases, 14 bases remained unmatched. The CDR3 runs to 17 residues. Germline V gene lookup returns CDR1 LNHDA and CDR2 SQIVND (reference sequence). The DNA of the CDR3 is TGTGCCAGTAGGAAAGGGGGGACAGGGGGGACGCAGGAGACCCAGTACTTC. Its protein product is CASRKGGTGGTQETQYF.